A single T cell receptor (beta chain) is shown here with its context. The antigen remains unidentified. The libraries were made with immunoSEQ v3.0 at survey level. The assay was immunoSEQ multiplex PCR, and TCRdb's table has in-frame clones only and misses some. The profile shows tens of thousands of clones, under 90% of them singletons. The sample is drawn from a study of long-term antiretroviral therapy in people with HIV. Study-wide results and caveats: Absence of data on ART adherence, viral resistance or therapy changes was noted. Collection of the blood, which took place between about 2004 and 2018, possibly occurred under older ART regimens.

The receptor's source is a man between 35 and 55 years old with HIV. Sequences were derived from unsorted PBMCs, sampled 0.1 years before starting antiretroviral therapy.

The CDR3 is CASSRRDRGLAFF. CDR3 bases: TGTGCCAGCAGCCGAAGGGACAGGGGGCTAGCTTTCTTT. This sequence joins TRBV13 and TRBJ1-1, with 12 nucleotides matching TRBD1. The J segment lost 10 bases and the V segment lost 5 bases, leaving 5 bases of the junction unmatched. Germline lookup yields CDR1 PRHDT and CDR2 FYEKMQ (reference sequence). The CDR3 contains 13 residues.